These T cell receptor beta chains were read from a single sample in a study of graft-versus-host responses after intestinal transplantation. This table comes from immunoSEQ multiplex PCR, and its TCRdb copy is limited to in-frame clones, with some not included. The sample lists 7,000 to 10,000 clones; about 30% were seen once. This sample comprised alloreactive CD4+ T cells from a mixed lymphocyte reaction culture, obtained before intestinal transplant. These receptor sequences come from a human patient who received an intestinal transplant. The CDR3 runs from the conserved cysteine through the conserved F or W. The D gene is left open where the match is weak. Clone size is shown for a subset of rows, as once, few, many or a class of expanded clone.

j_call,clone_size,d_call,v_call,cdr3_nt,cdr3_aa
TRBJ2-2,few,TRBD1,TRBV7-6,TGTGCCAGCAGCTTAAGGACAGGGGGCACCGGGGAGCTGTTTTTT,CASSLRTGGTGELFF
TRBJ2-2,few,NA,TRBV19,TGTGCCAGTAGTATCTTGGCCCACCGACTGAGCACCGGGGAGCTGTTTTTT,CASSILAHRLSTGELFF
TRBJ1-2,NA,NA,TRBV5-1,TGCGCCAGCAGCTTGGAGGGGGTGAACTATGGCTACACCTTC,CASSLEGVNYGYTF
TRBJ2-2,once,NA,TRBV6-5,TGTGCCAGCAGTGCGACTAGAGCGTCTACCGGGGAGCTGTTTTTT,CASSATRASTGELFF
TRBJ2-3,NA,NA,TRBV2,TGTGCCAGCATCCGAAGACAGTCAGGCCGGGATACGCAGTATTTT,CASIRRQSGRDTQYF
TRBJ1-1,few,NA,TRBV6-6,TGTGCCAGCAGTTACTTTTCCCAGGGGAGGGGAACTGAAGCTTTCTTT,CASSYFSQGRGTEAFF
TRBJ2-3,medium-sized,TRBD2,TRBV5-4,TGTGCCAGCAGCTTGACTAGCGGGAGTGAAGATACGCAGTATTTT,CASSLTSGSEDTQYF
TRBJ2-2,NA,NA,TRBV27,TGTGCCAGCACCCCTTGGAGCTCCCTTAACACCGGGGAGCTGTTTTTT,CASTPWSSLNTGELFF
TRBJ2-3,NA,TRBD2,TRBV7-2,TGTGCCAGCAGCTCAGGTGGACTAGCGGGGCGGGATACGCAGTATTTT,CASSSGGLAGRDTQYF
TRBJ1-5,medium-sized,NA,TRBV28,TGTGCCAGCGCAACAGGGCTCAGCAATCAGCCCCAGCATTTT,CASATGLSNQPQHF
TRBJ2-3,NA,NA,TRBV5-1,TGCGCCAGCAGCTTGGGTGAGGGAGGACTCCCCAGGGATACGCAGTATTTT,CASSLGEGGLPRDTQYF
TRBJ2-1,NA,NA,TRBV28,TGTGCCAGCAGTTATTCCAGGGTCTACAATGAGCAGTTCTTC,CASSYSRVYNEQFF
TRBJ1-5,NA,NA,TRBV19,TGTGCCAGTAGTATCGGCCCACGGGGTAGCAATCAGCCCCAGCATTTT,CASSIGPRGSNQPQHF
TRBJ1-1,once,NA,TRBV18,TGTGCCAGCTCACCATATAGCGGGAACACTGAAGCTTTCTTT,CASSPYSGNTEAFF
TRBJ2-1,few,NA,TRBV4-1,TGCGCCAGCAGCCAAGCCCCTTACAATGAGCAGTTCTTC,CASSQAPYNEQFF
TRBJ2-7,NA,TRBD1,TRBV27,TGTGCCAGCAGTTACGGTCGACAGGGGGCGAAGAGGGAGCAGTACTTC,CASSYGRQGAKREQYF
TRBJ2-5,NA,TRBD1,TRBV5-4,TGTGCCAGCAGCCGCCCTGACGGGACAGCCGAAGAGACCCAGTACTTC,CASSRPDGTAEETQYF
TRBJ2-5,NA,TRBD2,TRBV15,TGTGCCACCAGCAGAGACCCCGATAGCGGGGTAGAGGGCCAGTACTTC,CATSRDPDSGVEGQYF
TRBJ2-5,NA,TRBD1,TRBV15,TGTGCCACCAGCAACAGGGGGGACGTAGAGACCCAGTACTTC,CATSNRGDVETQYF
TRBJ1-2,NA,NA,TRBV2,TGTGCCAGCAGGGCAGGCTTCGGGGAGTGGGAGCACACCTTC,CASRAGFGEWEHTF
TRBJ2-1,NA,TRBD2,TRBV27,TGTGCCAGCAGTTCCAACGGGGGGGCTGTTAATGAGCAGTTCTTC,CASSSNGGAVNEQFF
TRBJ2-5,NA,NA,TRBV11-2,TGTGCCAGCAGCCCTACGGAGGAGACCCAGTACTTC,CASSPTEETQYF
TRBJ2-3,NA,NA,TRBV20-1,TGCAGTGGGCCGATCACAGATACGCAGTATTTT,CSGPITDTQYF
TRBJ2-1,medium-sized,NA,TRBV2,TGTGCCAGCACCGCGAGTCGGGGGTGGACGGATGAGCAGTTCTTC,CASTASRGWTDEQFF
TRBJ2-7,medium-sized,TRBD1,TRBV28,TGTGCCAGCAGTGGGCAGGGGGACGAGCAGTACTTC,CASSGQGDEQYF
TRBJ1-1,NA,NA,TRBV28,TGTGCCACTGATCTCCGGGAAAACACTGAAGCTTTCTTT,CATDLRENTEAFF